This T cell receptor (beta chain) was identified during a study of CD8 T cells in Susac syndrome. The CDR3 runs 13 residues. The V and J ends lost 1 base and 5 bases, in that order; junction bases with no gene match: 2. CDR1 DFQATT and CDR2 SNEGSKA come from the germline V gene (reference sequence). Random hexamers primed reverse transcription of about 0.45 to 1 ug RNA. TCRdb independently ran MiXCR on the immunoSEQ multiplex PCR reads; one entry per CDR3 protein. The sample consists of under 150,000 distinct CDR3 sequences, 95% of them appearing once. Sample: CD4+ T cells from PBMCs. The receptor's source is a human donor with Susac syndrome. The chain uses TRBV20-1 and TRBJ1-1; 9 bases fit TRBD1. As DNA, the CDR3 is TGCAGTGCTAGAGGACAGGGGGATACTGAAGCTTTCTTT. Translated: CSARGQGDTEAFF.